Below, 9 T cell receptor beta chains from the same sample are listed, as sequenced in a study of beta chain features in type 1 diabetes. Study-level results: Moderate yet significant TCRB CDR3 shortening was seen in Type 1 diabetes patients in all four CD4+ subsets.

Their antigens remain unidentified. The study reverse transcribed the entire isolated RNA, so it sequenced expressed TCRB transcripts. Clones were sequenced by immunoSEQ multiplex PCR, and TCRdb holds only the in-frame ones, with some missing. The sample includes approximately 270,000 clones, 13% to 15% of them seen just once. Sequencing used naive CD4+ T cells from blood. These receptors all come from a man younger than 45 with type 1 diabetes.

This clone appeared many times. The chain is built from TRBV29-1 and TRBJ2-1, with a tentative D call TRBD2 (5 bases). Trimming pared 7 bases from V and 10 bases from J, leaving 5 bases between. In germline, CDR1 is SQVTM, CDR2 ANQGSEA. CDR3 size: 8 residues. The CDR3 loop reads CSAGEQFF. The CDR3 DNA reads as TGCAGCGCGGGAGAGCAGTTCTTC.

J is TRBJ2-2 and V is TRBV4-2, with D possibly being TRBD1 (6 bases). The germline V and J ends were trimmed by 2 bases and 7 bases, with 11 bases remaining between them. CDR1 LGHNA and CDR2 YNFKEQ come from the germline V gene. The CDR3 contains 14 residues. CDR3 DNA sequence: TGTGCCAGCAGCCAACCCGACAGGAACGGGGAGCTGTTTTTT. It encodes CASSQPDRNGELFF.

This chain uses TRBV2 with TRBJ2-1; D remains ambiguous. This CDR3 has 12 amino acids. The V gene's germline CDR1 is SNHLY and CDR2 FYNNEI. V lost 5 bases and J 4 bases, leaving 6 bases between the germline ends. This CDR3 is CASSLEYNEQFF. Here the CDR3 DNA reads TGTGCCAGCAGTTTGGAGTACAATGAGCAGTTCTTC.

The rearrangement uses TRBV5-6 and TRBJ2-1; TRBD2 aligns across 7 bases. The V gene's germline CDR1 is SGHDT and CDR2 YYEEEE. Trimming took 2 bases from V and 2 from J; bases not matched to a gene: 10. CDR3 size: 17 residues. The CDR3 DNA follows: TGTGCCAGCAGCTTATCTAGCGGATCGACGACCTACAATGAGCAGTTCTTC. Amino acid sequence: CASSLSSGSTTYNEQFF.

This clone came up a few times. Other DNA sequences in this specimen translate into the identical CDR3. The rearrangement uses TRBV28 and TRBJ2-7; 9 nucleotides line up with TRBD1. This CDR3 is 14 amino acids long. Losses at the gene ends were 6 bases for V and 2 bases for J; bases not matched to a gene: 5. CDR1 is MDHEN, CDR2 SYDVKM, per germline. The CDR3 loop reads CASSTGQGTYEQYF. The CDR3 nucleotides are TGTGCCAGCAGCACCGGACAGGGGACCTACGAGCAGTACTTC.

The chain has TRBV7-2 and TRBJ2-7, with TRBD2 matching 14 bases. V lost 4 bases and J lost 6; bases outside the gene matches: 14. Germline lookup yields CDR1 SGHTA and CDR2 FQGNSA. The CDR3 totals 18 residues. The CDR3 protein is CASSWRTGTSGRSREQYF. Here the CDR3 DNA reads TGTGCCAGCAGCTGGAGAACCGGGACTAGCGGGAGATCGCGCGAGCAGTACTTC. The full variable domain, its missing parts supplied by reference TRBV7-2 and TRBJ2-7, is GAGVSQSPSNKVTEKGKDVELRCDPISGHTALYWYRQSLGQGLEFLIYFQGNSAPDKSGLPSDRFSAERTGGSVSTLTIQRTQQEDSAVYLCASSWRTGTSGRSREQYFGPGTRLTVT.

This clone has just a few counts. In DNA, the CDR3 is TGTGCCACCAGCAGAGATCACGGGACTAGCGGGGTCCATGAGCAGTTCTTC. Translated, it gives CATSRDHGTSGVHEQFF. This chain connects TRBV15 to TRBJ2-1; 13 nucleotides match TRBD2. CDR1 and CDR2 from the germline V gene are LNHNV and YYDKDF (reference sequence). V was clipped by 0 bases and J by 8 bases; unmatched bases: 7. The CDR3 consists of 17 residues.

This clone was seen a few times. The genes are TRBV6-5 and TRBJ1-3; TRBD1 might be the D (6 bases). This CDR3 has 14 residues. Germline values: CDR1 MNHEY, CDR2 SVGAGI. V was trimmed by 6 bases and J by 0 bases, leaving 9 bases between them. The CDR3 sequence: CASRDSLSGNTIYF. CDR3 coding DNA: TGTGCCAGCAGGGACAGTCTCTCTGGAAACACCATATATTTT.

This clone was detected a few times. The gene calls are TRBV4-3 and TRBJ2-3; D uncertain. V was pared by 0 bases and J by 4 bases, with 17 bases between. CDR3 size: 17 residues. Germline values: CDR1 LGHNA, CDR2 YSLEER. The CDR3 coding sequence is TGCGCCAGCAGCCAAGATGTAGTAGCTTTTGGGTCAGATACGCAGTATTTT. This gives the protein CASSQDVVAFGSDTQYF.